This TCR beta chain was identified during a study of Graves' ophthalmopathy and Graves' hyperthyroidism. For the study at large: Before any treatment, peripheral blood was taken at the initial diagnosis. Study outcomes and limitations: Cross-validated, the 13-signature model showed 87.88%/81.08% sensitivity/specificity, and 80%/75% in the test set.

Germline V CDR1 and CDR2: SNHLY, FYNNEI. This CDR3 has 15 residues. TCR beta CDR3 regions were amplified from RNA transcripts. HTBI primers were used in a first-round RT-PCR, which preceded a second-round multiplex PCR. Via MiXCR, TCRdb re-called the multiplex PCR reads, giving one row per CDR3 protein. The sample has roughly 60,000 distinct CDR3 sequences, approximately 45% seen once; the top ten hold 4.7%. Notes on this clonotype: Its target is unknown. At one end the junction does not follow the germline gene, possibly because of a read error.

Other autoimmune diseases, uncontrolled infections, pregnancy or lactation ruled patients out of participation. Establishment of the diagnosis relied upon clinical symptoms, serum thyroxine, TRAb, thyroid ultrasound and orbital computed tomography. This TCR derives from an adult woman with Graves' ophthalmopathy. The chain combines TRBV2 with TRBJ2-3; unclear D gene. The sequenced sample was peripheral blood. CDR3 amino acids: CASGRGRSSTDTQYF. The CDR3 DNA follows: TGTGCCAGCGGACGCGGTCGTAGTAGCACAGATACGCAGTATTTC.